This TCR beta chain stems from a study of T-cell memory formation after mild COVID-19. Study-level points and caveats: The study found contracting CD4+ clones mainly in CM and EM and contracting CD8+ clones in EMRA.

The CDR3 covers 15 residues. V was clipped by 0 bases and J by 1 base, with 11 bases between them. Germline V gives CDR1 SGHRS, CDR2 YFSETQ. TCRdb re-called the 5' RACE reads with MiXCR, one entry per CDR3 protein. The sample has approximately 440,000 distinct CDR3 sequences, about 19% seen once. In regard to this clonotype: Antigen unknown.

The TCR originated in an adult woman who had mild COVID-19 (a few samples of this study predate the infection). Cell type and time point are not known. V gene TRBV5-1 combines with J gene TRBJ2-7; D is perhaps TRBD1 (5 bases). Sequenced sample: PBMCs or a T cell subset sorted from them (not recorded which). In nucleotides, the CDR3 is TGCGCCAGCAGCTTGGAGGTGGGGCCGTCCTACGAGCAGTACTTC. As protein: CASSLEVGPSYEQYF. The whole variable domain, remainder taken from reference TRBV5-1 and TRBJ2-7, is KAGVTQTPRYLIKTRGQQVTLSCSPISGHRSVSWYQQTPGQGLQFLFEYFSETQRNKGNFPGRFSGRQFSNSRSEMNVSTLELGDSALYLCASSLEVGPSYEQYFGPGTRLTVT.